This passage covers 15 T cell receptor beta chains from one sample sequenced in a study of T cell repertoires in cytomegalovirus infection. No antigen has been identified for these receptors. TCRdb reanalysed the reads using MiXCR and keeps one entry per CDR3 protein. This table has 600,000 to 700,000 distinct CDR3 sequences, roughly 33% appearing once. Source: cultured PBMCs, taken from culture after CMV antigen stimulation. The receptors were sampled from a human donor in good health (CMV status not recorded). Some clones in this sample may be carry-over from other donors' samples.

The chain recombines TRBV6-2 or TRBV6-3 with TRBJ2-7, with D perhaps TRBD2 (7 bases). Trimming removed 2 bases at V and 3 bases at J, with 11 bases between. Germline CDR1 MNHEY, CDR2 SVGEGT. CDR3 size: 14 residues. The CDR3: CASSYAGANYEQYF. The CDR3 coding sequence is TGTGCCAGCAGTTACGCGGGGGCGAACTACGAGCAGTACTTC.

This clonotype was seen more than once but under ten times. The V and J genes are TRBV7-9 and TRBJ1-4; TRBD1 agrees at 7 bases. Germline values: CDR1 SEHNR, CDR2 FQNEAQ (reference sequence). The ends lost 1 base at V and 7 bases at J; junction bases unmatched: 12. The CDR3 consists of 17 residues. The CDR3 DNA is TGTGCCAGCAGCTTAGGGTTTTCGGCAGGGGGGAGTGAAAAACTGTTTTTT. Its translation is CASSLGFSAGGSEKLFF. The full variable domain, completed using reference TRBV7-9 and TRBJ1-4, is DTGVSQNPRHKITKRGQNVTFRCDPISEHNRLYWYRQTLGQGPEFLTYFQNEAQLEKSRLLSDRFSAERPKGSFSTLEIQRTEQGDSAMYLCASSLGFSAGGSEKLFFGSGTQLSVL.

The rearrangement uses TRBV20-1 and TRBJ2-3, with D possibly matching TRBD2 (6 bases). V gave up 3 bases and J gave up 1 base, with 14 bases separating them. The germline CDR1 and CDR2 sequences are DFQATT and SNEGSKA (reference sequence). The CDR3 is made up of 15 amino acids. The CDR3 sequence is CSARVGGTRTDTQYF. The CDR3 region has the DNA TGCAGTGCTAGGGTGGGCGGGACGCGCACAGATACGCAGTATTTT.

A few counts support this clonotype. The V call is TRBV4-2, the J call TRBJ1-3; D call uncertain. Germline assignment: CDR1 LGHNA and CDR2 YNFKEQ. V was pared by 0 bases and J by 8 bases, with 20 bases between. This CDR3 spans 17 amino acids. The CDR3 DNA is TGTGCCAGCAGCCAAGATCCGAGGAGGTTTCTGAGGGACACCATATATTTT. This sequence encodes CASSQDPRRFLRDTIYF.

This chain joins TRBV4-3 and TRBJ2-7; TRBD2 aligns across 9 bases. The CDR3 length is 15 residues. V lost 2 bases, J lost 4 bases, and 6 bases stayed unmatched. Germline V gives CDR1 LGHNA, CDR2 YSLEER. As DNA, the CDR3 is TGCGCCAGCAGCCAATTAGCTAGCGGGACTTACGAGCAGTACTTC. Translating gives CASSQLASGTYEQYF.

The chain uses TRBV9 and TRBJ2-2, with unresolved D. The V gene's germline CDR1 is SGDLS and CDR2 YYNGEE. V was shortened by 4 bases and J by 9 bases, with 13 bases between the two germline ends. The CDR3 spans 13 residues. CDR3 coding DNA: TGTGCCAGCAGCCCAGCTTGGGCATGGGAGCTGTTTTTT. Translation gives CASSPAWAWELFF.

The genes are TRBV6-1 and TRBJ1-5; D call uncertain. This CDR3 comprises 13 residues. The V gene lost 3 bases and the J gene lost 4 bases, with 7 bases spanning the gap. Germline-derived CDR1 and CDR2 are MNHNS and SASEGT. The CDR3 nucleotides read TGTGCCAGCAGTGAGGGCCTTAATCAGCCCCAGCATTTT. Residues: CASSEGLNQPQHF.

Only a few counts were recorded for this clonotype. The chain has TRBV2 and TRBJ1-4; TRBD1 agrees at 8 bases. Germline lookup yields CDR1 SNHLY and CDR2 FYNNEI. This CDR3 comprises 15 residues. The V and J ends lost 5 bases and 7 bases, in that order; junction bases with no gene match: 9. CDR3 loop: CASSFDEQGGEKLFF. As DNA, the CDR3 is TGTGCCAGCAGTTTCGATGAACAGGGGGGTGAAAAACTGTTTTTT.

This clonotype was seen a few times. This chain links TRBV15 with TRBJ2-3; 7 nucleotides agree with TRBD2. The CDR3 has 14 amino acids. Per the germline V gene, CDR1 is LNHNV and CDR2 is YYDKDF (reference sequence). With V trimmed by 4 bases and J by 8 bases, 9 bases remained unmatched. CDR3 sequence: CATSIEILAGTQYF. DNA for the CDR3: TGTGCCACCAGCATCGAGATTTTAGCGGGTACGCAGTATTTT.

The chain is built from TRBV12-3 or TRBV12-4 and TRBJ2-3, with D maybe TRBD1 (6 bases). V was shortened by 2 bases and J by 0 bases, with 18 bases between the two germline ends. This CDR3 contains 18 residues. The CDR3, as DNA: TGTGCCAGCAGTTTAAGGGGTTTTGGGGGACACAGCACAGATACGCAGTATTTT. Protein product: CASSLRGFGGHSTDTQYF.

This sequence joins TRBV7-6 and TRBJ2-4, with D tentatively TRBD1 (5 bases). Germline CDR1 SGHVS, CDR2 FNYEAQ. This CDR3 contains 18 residues. V was trimmed by 2 bases and J by 5 bases, leaving 22 bases between them. CDR3 loop: CASSLYPPGQGNENIQYF. DNA for the CDR3: TGTGCCAGCAGCTTATATCCCCCTGGGCAGGGTAACGAAAACATTCAGTACTTC. The full variable domain, in which reference TRBV7-6 and TRBJ2-4 provide the parts outside the CDR3, is GAGVSQSPRYKVTKRGQDVALRCDPISGHVSLYWYRQALGQGPEFLTYFNYEAQQDKSGLPNDRFSAERPEGSISTLTIQRTEQRDSAMYRCASSLYPPGQGNENIQYFGAGTRLSVL.

The chain joins TRBV6-5 to TRBJ1-1; D call uncertain. The CDR3 is 15 amino acids. Germline V lookup: CDR1 MNHEY, CDR2 SVGAGI. Trimming took off 10 bases at V and 1 base at J, with 19 bases between the two ends. CDR3: CATCSLGWENTEAFF. CDR3 coding DNA: TGTGCCACCTGCTCTTTAGGGTGGGAGAACACTGAAGCTTTCTTT.

This chain uses TRBV18 with TRBJ2-7, with 7 bases fitting TRBD1. Germline values: CDR1 KGHSH, CDR2 LQKENI. The CDR3 sequence is 14 residues long. With 0 bases clipped from V and 3 bases from J, the junction kept 2 bases outside the gene matches. The CDR3 reads CASSPPGQYYEQYF. In DNA, the CDR3 is TGTGCCAGCTCACCACCGGGACAGTACTACGAGCAGTACTTC.

This clonotype was found once. The V call is TRBV28, the J call TRBJ1-5, with D perhaps matching TRBD1 (6 bases). This CDR3 spans 16 amino acids. Between the trimmed V and J ends, which lost 6 bases and 0 bases, there was a span of 15 bases. Germline V lookup: CDR1 MDHEN, CDR2 SYDVKM. The CDR3 here is CASSPGTIYSNQPQHF. In DNA, the CDR3 is TGTGCCAGCAGCCCTGGGACAATTTATAGCAATCAGCCCCAGCATTTT. The whole variable domain, filled in from reference TRBV28 and TRBJ1-5, reads DVKVTQSSRYLVKRTGEKVFLECVQDMDHENMFWYRQDPGLGLRLIYFSYDVKMKEKGDIPEGYSVSREKKERFSLILESASTNQTSMYLCASSPGTIYSNQPQHFGDGTRLSIL.

This clonotype was observed a few times. The V and J genes are TRBV15 and TRBJ1-2, with TRBD1 matching over 7 bases. The CDR3 length is 14 residues. V gave up 5 bases and J gave up 7 bases; unmatched junction bases: 10. Germline values: CDR1 LNHNV, CDR2 YYDKDF (reference sequence). In nucleotides, the CDR3 is TGTGCCACCAGCGGTGATAGGGGGCCGGGTGGCTACACCTTC. Its protein is CATSGDRGPGGYTF.